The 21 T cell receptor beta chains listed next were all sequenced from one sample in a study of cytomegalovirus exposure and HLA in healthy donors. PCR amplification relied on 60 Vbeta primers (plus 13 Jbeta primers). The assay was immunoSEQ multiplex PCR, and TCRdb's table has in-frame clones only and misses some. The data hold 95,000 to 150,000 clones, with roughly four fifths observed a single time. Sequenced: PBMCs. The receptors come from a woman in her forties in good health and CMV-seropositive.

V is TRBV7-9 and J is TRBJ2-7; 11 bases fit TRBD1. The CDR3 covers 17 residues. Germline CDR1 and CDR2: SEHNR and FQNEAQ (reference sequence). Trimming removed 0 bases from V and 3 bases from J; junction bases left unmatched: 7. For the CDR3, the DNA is TGTGCCAGCAGCTTAGCCATGGGACAGGGGGGAATCTACGAGCAGTACTTC. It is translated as CASSLAMGQGGIYEQYF.

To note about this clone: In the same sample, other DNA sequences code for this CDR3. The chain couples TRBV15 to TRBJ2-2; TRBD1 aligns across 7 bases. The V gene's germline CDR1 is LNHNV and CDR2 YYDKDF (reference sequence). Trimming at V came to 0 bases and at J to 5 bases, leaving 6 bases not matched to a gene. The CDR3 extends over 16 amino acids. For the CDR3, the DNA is TGTGCCACCAGCAGAGACCCAGGGGGACGGACCGGGGAGCTGTTTTTT. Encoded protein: CATSRDPGGRTGELFF.

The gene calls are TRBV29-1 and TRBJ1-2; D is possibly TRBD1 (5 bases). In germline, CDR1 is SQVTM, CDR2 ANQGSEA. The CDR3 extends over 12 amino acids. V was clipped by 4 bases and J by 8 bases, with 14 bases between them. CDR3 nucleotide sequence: TGCAGCGTTGGAGCAGGGCACGGAGGCTACACCTTC. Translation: CSVGAGHGGYTF.

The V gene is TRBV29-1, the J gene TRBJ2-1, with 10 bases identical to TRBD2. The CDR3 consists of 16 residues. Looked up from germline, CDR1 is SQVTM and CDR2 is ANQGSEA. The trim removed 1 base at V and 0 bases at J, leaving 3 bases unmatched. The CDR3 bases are TGCAGCGTTGAAGGATCTAGCGGGAGCTCCTACAATGAGCAGTTCTTC. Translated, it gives CSVEGSSGSSYNEQFF.

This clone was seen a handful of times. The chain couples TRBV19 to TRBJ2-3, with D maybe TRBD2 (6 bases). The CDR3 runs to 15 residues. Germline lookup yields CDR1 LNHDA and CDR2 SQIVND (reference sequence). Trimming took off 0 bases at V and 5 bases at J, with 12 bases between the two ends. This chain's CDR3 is CASSIDGRRGDTQYF. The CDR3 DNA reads TGTGCCAGTAGTATAGACGGCCGGAGGGGAGATACGCAGTATTTT.

CDR3 residues: CASSSQTGRRNTEAFF. CDR3 coding DNA: TGCGCCAGCAGCTCCCAGACAGGGCGGCGAAACACTGAAGCTTTCTTT. J is TRBJ1-1 and V is TRBV5-1; TRBD1 matches at 7 bases. V lost 3 bases and J lost 2; bases outside the gene matches: 10. CDR3 size: 16 residues. Looked up from germline, CDR1 is SGHRS and CDR2 is YFSETQ.

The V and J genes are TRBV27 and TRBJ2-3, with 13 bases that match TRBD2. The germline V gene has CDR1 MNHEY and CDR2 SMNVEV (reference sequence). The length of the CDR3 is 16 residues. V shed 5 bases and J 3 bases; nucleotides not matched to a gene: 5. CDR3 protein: CASSTGLAGRTDTQYF. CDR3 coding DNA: TGTGCCAGCAGTACGGGACTAGCGGGAAGAACAGATACGCAGTATTTT.

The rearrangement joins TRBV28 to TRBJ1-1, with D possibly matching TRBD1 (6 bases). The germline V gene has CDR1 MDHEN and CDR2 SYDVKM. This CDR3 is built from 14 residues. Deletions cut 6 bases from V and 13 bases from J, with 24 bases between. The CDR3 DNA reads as TGTGCCAGCAGCCTTCAGTCCAGGCCCAGGGGTGGTTTCTTT. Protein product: CASSLQSRPRGGFF.

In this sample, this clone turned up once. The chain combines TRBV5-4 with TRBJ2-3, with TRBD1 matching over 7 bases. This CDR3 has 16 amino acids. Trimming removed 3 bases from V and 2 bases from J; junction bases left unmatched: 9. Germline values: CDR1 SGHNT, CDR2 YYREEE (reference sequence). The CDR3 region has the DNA TGTGCCAGCAGCTCAAGTCAGACAGGGTTCACAGATACGCAGTATTTT. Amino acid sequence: CASSSSQTGFTDTQYF.

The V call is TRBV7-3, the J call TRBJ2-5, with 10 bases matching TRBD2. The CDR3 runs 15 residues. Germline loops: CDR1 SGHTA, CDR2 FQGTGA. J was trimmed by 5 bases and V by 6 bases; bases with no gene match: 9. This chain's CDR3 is CASSQLAGGAETQYF. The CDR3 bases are TGTGCCAGCAGTCAATTAGCGGGAGGCGCCGAGACCCAGTACTTC.

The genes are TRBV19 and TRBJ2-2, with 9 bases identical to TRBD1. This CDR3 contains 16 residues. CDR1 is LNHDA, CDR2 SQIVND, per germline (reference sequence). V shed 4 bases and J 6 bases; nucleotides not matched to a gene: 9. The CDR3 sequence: CASSKPYRGRPGELFF. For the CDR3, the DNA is TGTGCCAGTAGTAAACCCTACAGGGGGCGGCCCGGGGAGCTGTTTTTT. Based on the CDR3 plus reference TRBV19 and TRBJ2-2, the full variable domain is DGGITQSPKYLFRKEGQNVTLSCEQNLNHDAMYWYRQDPGQGLRLIYYSQIVNDFQKGDIAEGYSVSREKKESFPLTVTSAQKNPTAFYLCASSKPYRGRPGELFFGEGSRLTVL.

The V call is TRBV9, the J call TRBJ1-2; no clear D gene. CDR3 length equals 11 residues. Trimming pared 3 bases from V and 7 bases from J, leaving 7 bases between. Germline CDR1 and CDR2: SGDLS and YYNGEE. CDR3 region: CASSDECGYTF. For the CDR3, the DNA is TGTGCCAGCAGCGATGAGTGTGGCTACACCTTC.

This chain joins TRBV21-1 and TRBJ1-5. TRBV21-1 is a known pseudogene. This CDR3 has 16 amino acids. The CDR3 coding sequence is TGTGCCAGCAGCAAAGCCTCCGGAGGAGGCAATCAGCCCCAGCATTTT. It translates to CASSKASGGGNQPQHF.

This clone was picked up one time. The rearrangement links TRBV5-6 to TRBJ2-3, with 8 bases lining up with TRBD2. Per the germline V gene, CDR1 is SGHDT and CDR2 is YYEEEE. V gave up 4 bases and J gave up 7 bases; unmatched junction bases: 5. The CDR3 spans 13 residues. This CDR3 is CASSLGGVYTQYF. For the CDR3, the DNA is TGTGCCAGCAGCCTCGGGGGGGTTTATACGCAGTATTTT. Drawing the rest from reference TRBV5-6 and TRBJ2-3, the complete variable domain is DAGVTQSPTHLIKTRGQQVTLRCSPKSGHDTVSWYQQALGQGPQFIFQYYEEEERQRGNFPDRFSGHQFPNYSSELNVNALLLGDSALYLCASSLGGVYTQYFGPGTRLTVL.

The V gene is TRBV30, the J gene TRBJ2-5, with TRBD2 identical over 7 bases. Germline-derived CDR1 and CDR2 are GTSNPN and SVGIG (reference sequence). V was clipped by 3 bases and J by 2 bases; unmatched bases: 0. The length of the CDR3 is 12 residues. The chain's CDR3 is CAWRGGQETQYF. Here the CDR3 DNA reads TGTGCCTGGAGGGGGGGGCAAGAGACCCAGTACTTC.

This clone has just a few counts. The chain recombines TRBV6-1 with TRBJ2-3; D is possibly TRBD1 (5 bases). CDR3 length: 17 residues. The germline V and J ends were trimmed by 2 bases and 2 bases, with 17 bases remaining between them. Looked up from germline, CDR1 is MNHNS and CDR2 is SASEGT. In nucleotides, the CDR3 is TGTGCCAGCAGTGAACCTGTAGTGGGGCAATCCACAGATACGCAGTATTTT. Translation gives CASSEPVVGQSTDTQYF.

The CDR3 region has the DNA TGTGCCAGCAGCTTAGTCAGGGTGGCGAACAATGAGCAGTTCTTC. It codes for CASSLVRVANNEQFF. The chain carries TRBV11-2 and TRBJ2-1; D might be TRBD1 (5 bases). Germline-derived CDR1 and CDR2 are SGHAT and FQNNGV. The V and J ends lost 1 base and 5 bases respectively, with 12 bases between them. The CDR3 runs 15 residues.

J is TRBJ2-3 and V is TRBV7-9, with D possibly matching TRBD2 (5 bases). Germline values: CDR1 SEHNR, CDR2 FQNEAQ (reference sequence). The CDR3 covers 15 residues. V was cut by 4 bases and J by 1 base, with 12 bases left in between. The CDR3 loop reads CASSSRDPGTDTQYF. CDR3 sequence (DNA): TGTGCCAGCAGCTCACGGGATCCCGGCACAGATACGCAGTATTTT.

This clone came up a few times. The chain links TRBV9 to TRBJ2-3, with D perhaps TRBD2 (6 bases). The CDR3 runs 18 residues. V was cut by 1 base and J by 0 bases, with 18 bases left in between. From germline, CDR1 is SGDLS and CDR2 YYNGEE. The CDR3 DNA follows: TGTGCCAGCAGCGTAACAAGGGGAGGAGCATCAAGCACAGATACGCAGTATTTT. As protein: CASSVTRGGASSTDTQYF.

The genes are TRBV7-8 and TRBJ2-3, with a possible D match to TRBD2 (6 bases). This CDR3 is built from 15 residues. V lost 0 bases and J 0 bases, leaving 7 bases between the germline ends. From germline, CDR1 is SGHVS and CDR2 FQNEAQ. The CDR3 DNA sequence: TGTGCCAGCAGCTTAGCCGGGGGTAGCACAGATACGCAGTATTTT. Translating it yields CASSLAGGSTDTQYF.

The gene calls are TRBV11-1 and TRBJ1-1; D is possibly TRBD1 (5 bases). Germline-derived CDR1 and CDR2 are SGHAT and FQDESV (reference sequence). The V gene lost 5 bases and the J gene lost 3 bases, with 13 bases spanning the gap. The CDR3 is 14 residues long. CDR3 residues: CASSAGRLYTEAFF. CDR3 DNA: TGTGCCAGCAGCGCGGGACGGTTATACACTGAAGCTTTCTTT.